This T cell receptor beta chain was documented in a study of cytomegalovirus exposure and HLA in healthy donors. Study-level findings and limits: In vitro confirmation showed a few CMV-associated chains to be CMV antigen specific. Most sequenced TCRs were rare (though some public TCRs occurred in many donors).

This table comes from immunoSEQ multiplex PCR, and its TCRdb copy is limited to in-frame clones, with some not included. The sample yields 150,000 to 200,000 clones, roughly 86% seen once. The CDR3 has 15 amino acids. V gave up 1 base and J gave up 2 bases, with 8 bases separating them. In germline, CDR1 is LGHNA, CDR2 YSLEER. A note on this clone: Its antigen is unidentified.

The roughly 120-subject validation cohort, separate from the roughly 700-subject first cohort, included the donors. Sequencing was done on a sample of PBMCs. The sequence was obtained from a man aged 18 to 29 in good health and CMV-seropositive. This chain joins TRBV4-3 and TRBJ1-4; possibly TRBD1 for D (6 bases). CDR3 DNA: TGCGCCAGCAGCCAAGTTGACAGGACTAATGAAAAACTGTTTTTT. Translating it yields CASSQVDRTNEKLFF.